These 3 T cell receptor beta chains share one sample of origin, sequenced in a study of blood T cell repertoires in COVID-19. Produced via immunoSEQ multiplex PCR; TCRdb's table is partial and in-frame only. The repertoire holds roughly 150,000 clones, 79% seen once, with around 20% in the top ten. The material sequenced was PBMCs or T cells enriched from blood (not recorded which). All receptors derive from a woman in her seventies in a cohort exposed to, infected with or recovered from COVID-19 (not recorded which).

In DNA, the CDR3 is TGCGCCAGCAGCCTTTCTAATTTGGAGACCCAGTACTTC. Translation gives CASSLSNLETQYF. The chain has TRBV4-1 and TRBJ2-5; no firm D call. Germline CDR1 is MGHRA and CDR2 is YSYEKL. With 4 bases removed from V and 5 bases from J, the gap between germline ends came to 11 bases. This CDR3 region has 13 residues.

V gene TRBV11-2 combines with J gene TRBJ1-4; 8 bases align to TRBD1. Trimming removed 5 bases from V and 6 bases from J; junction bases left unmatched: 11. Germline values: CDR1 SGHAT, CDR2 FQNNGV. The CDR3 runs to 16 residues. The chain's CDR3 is CASSRGQGRGDEKLFF. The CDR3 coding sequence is TGTGCCAGCAGCCGAGGACAGGGTCGTGGGGATGAAAAACTGTTTTTT.

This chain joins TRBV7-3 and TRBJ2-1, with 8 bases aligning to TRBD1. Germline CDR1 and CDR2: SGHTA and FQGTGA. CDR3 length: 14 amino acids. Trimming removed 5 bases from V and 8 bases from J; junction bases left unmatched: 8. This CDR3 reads CASSPRGRFDEQFF. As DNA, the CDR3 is TGTGCCAGCAGCCCCAGGGGGCGGTTCGATGAGCAGTTCTTC. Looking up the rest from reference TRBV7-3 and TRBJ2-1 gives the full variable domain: GAGVSQTPSNKVTEKGKYVELRCDPISGHTALYWYRQSLGQGPEFLIYFQGTGAADDSGLPNDRFFAVRPEGSVSTLKIQRTERGDSAVYLCASSPRGRFDEQFFGPGTRLTVL.